This T cell receptor beta chain is from a study of blood T cell repertoires in COVID-19. Whole-study context: Some COVID-19 samples were acute and others convalescent; all came from the United States, Italy and Spain. T cells, B-cell-depleted T cells, or PBMCs provided the cDNA or gDNA that served as material.

The Seattle patients, enrolled during active infection, were followed longitudinally. This clone was picked up one time. Per the original data handling: Nucleated cell number was recorded as an estimate derived from reference gene primer amplification. Generated by immunoSEQ multiplex PCR, the TCRdb table keeps only in-frame clones and is missing some. The D gene and trimming were derived from the DNA, and the V and J assignments and clone size from that table. The data contain more than 300,000 clones, approximately 87% of them seen just once; the ten biggest clones take up more than 9%. Germline CDR1 SGHVS, CDR2 FNYEAQ. The CDR3 runs 18 residues. The germline V and J ends were trimmed by 2 bases and 5 bases, with 25 bases remaining between them.

The sequence came from a woman in her 30s with COVID-19, enrolled during active disease. The V and J genes are TRBV7-6 and TRBJ2-7; TRBD2 is a possible D gene (5 bases). The sequenced sample consisted of peripheral blood. The CDR3 nucleotides are TGTGCCAGCAGCTTATACCCCTCTGCGGGCGCCTTCCCTAACGAGCAGTACTTC. Translated, it gives CASSLYPSAGAFPNEQYF.